The 15 T cell receptor beta chains below come from one sample, sequenced in a study of blood T cell repertoires in COVID-19. Sequencing used immunoSEQ multiplex PCR; TCRdb keeps in-frame clones, though not all of them. This table has fewer than 85,000 clones, roughly 90% appearing once. The specimen sequenced was peripheral blood. These TCRs come from a man between 50 and 59 years old with active COVID-19.

In this sample, this clone turned up once. The chain uses TRBV11-1 and TRBJ2-4, with D possibly TRBD2 on 6 matching bases. This CDR3 contains 15 residues. V was pared by 5 bases and J by 7 bases, with 18 bases between. Germline CDR1 and CDR2: SGHAT and FQDESV (reference sequence). CDR3 sequence (DNA): TGTGCCAGCAGCCCCGGGGCTGCGGGGTTGAACATTCAGTACTTC. Amino acids: CASSPGAAGLNIQYF.

The genes are TRBV28 and TRBJ2-7; 8 bases map to TRBD1. CDR1 and CDR2 (germline): MDHEN, SYDVKM. The trim removed 5 bases at V and 0 bases at J, leaving 3 bases unmatched. This CDR3 comprises 14 residues. The chain's CDR3 is CASSGQGPSYEQYF. The CDR3 DNA follows: TGTGCCAGCAGTGGACAGGGACCCTCCTACGAGCAGTACTTC.

The gene calls are TRBV3-1 (or the pseudogene TRBV3-2) and TRBJ1-4; D call uncertain. This CDR3 is built from 15 residues. Trimming removed 1 base from V and 4 bases from J, with 10 bases in between. The germline gives CDR1 LGHDT, CDR2 YNNKEL (reference sequence). The CDR3 loop reads CASSQGGVNNEKLFF. DNA of the CDR3: TGTGCCAGCAGCCAAGGGGGAGTTAATAATGAAAAACTGTTTTTT.

This sequence joins TRBV2 and TRBJ1-5; 9 bases align to TRBD1. CDR1 is SNHLY, CDR2 FYNNEI, per germline. V shed 6 bases, J shed 7 bases, and the junction held 7 bases outside the gene matches. The CDR3 extends over 14 amino acids. Here the CDR3 DNA reads TGTGCCAGCAGCCCGGGACAGGGATTGCAGCCCCAGCATTTT. Protein sequence: CASSPGQGLQPQHF.

As regards this clone: An end of the junction does not agree with germline; a read error may underlie this. Other DNA sequences from this sample encode an identical CDR3 as well. V and J are TRBV6-2 or TRBV6-3 and TRBJ1-6, with 10 bases lining up with TRBD1. This CDR3 spans 19 amino acids. Germline V CDR1 and CDR2: MNHEY, SVGEGT. CDR3 region: CASSYFVRDRGMDNSPLHF. The CDR3 coding sequence is TGTGCCAGCAGTTACTTTGTCCGGGACAGGGGTATGGATAATTCACCCCTTCACTTT.

This chain joins TRBV18 and TRBJ2-1; 7 nucleotides match TRBD1. The CDR3 spans 15 residues. V shed 2 bases and J 6 bases; nucleotides not matched to a gene: 7. Germline-derived CDR1 and CDR2 are KGHSH and LQKENI. CDR3 protein: CASSPSAGTVNEQFF. The CDR3 nucleotides are TGTGCCAGCTCACCATCGGCCGGGACAGTCAATGAGCAGTTCTTC.

This chain joins TRBV7-9 and TRBJ2-3; D gene uncertain. This CDR3 has 16 amino acids. V was cut by 5 bases and J by 5 bases, with 20 bases left in between. Germline lookup yields CDR1 SEHNR and CDR2 FQNEAQ (reference sequence). Written as DNA, the CDR3 is TGTGCCAGCAGCCCCCGACCACAGTTAGTCATAGATACGCAGTATTTT. It codes for CASSPRPQLVIDTQYF.

J is TRBJ2-7 and V is TRBV5-4; TRBD1 matches at 11 bases. Germline-derived CDR1 and CDR2 are SGHNT and YYREEE (reference sequence). This CDR3 has 18 amino acids. With V trimmed by 4 bases and J by 2 bases, 14 bases remained unmatched. This CDR3 is CASSLGMPGQGVAYEQYF. In DNA, the CDR3 is TGTGCCAGCAGCCTGGGGATGCCGGGACAGGGGGTCGCCTACGAGCAGTACTTC.

The chain carries TRBV21-1 and TRBJ1-5; the table's D call, TRBD1, was not checked against the DNA. TRBV21-1 is flagged as a pseudogene. CDR3 length: 17 amino acids. The CDR3 is CASSAPEGQGPSQPQHF. CDR3 nucleotide sequence: TGTGCCAGCAGCGCTCCGGAGGGACAGGGTCCTTCTCAGCCCCAGCATTTT.

This clone came up a few times. V usage is TRBV4-2 and J usage is TRBJ1-5; D is unclear. The V and J ends lost 0 bases and 1 base respectively, with 10 bases between them. The CDR3 runs to 16 residues. Germline CDR1 LGHNA, CDR2 YNFKEQ. This CDR3 reads CASSQDLAPSNQPQHF. The CDR3 nucleotides are TGTGCCAGCAGCCAAGATTTGGCACCAAGCAATCAGCCCCAGCATTTT.

The V and J genes are TRBV6-5 and TRBJ1-1; D is unclear. V was pared by 5 bases and J by 3 bases, with 16 bases between. Looked up from germline, CDR1 is MNHEY and CDR2 is SVGAGI. The CDR3 length is 15 residues. In DNA form, the CDR3 reads TGTGCCAGCAGTCTCGGACCCACCGGGGACACTGAAGCTTTCTTT. This sequence encodes CASSLGPTGDTEAFF.

V and J are TRBV19 and TRBJ2-5; 8 positions agree with TRBD2. Trimming removed 5 bases from V and 0 bases from J; junction bases left unmatched: 8. This CDR3 region has 16 residues. CDR1 and CDR2 from the germline V gene are LNHDA and SQIVND (reference sequence). This CDR3 is CASSLDSGVYQETQYF. CDR3 nucleotides: TGTGCCAGTAGTTTGGATAGCGGGGTATACCAAGAGACCCAGTACTTC. The complete variable domain, with remaining parts taken from reference TRBV19 and TRBJ2-5, reads DGGITQSPKYLFRKEGQNVTLSCEQNLNHDAMYWYRQDPGQGLRLIYYSQIVNDFQKGDIAEGYSVSREKKESFPLTVTSAQKNPTAFYLCASSLDSGVYQETQYFGPGTRLLVL.

The chain recombines TRBV7-9 with TRBJ2-1, with 8 positions matching TRBD2. CDR3 length equals 17 residues. Losses at the gene ends were 7 bases for V and 4 bases for J; bases not matched to a gene: 15. The germline CDR1 and CDR2 sequences are SEHNR and FQNEAQ (reference sequence). CDR3 DNA: TGTGCCAGCAAGAACCGTTGGACTAGCCGAACTTACAATGAGCAGTTCTTC. It codes for CASKNRWTSRTYNEQFF.

The chain joins TRBV12-3 or TRBV12-4 to TRBJ1-1; possibly TRBD1 for D (5 bases). Trimming removed 6 bases at V and 11 bases at J, with 13 bases between. The CDR3 length is 11 residues. The CDR3 DNA is TGTGCCAGCAGGCTAGGGGCAGGGGCTTTCTTT. This sequence encodes CASRLGAGAFF.

The chain has TRBV3-1 (or the pseudogene TRBV3-2) and TRBJ2-2; 8 nucleotides align to TRBD1. The CDR3 is 17 residues long. Germline values: CDR1 LGHDT, CDR2 YNNKEL (reference sequence). The V gene end was trimmed by 3 bases and the J gene end by 3 bases; junction bases not matched to a gene: 9. This CDR3 reads CASSQTYRGEDTGELFF. The CDR3, as DNA: TGTGCCAGCAGCCAGACCTACAGGGGGGAGGACACCGGGGAGCTGTTTTTT.